A selection of T cell receptor beta chains follows, all from one sample in a study of blood T cells in healthy people across ages. TCRdb reprocessed the 5' RACE reads with MiXCR, giving one entry per CDR3 protein. This table has 650,000 to 800,000 distinct CDR3 sequences, around 43% appearing once. Material for sequencing was blood. Receptors were obtained from a man aged 55 to 70 in good health. CDR3s include the opening cysteine and the closing phenylalanine or tryptophan. A D gene is named only where the DNA matches it firmly. Rows give clone size only sometimes, using once, few, many, or a class for an expanded clone.

len: 18; j_gene: TRBJ1-6; abundance: -; d_gene: -; v_gene: TRBV21-1; CDR3aa: CASSKVAGPSEGNSPLHF
len: 16; j_gene: TRBJ2-1; abundance: many; d_gene: TRBD2; v_gene: TRBV3-1; CDR3aa: CASSPRGSGGAYEQFF
len: 13; j_gene: TRBJ2-7; abundance: -; d_gene: -; v_gene: TRBV15; CDR3aa: CATSRQGTYEQYF
len: 14; j_gene: TRBJ1-5; abundance: -; d_gene: -; v_gene: TRBV5-5; CDR3aa: CASSLESRNQPQHF
len: 16; j_gene: TRBJ2-3; abundance: few; d_gene: TRBD2; v_gene: TRBV12-3/TRBV12-4; CDR3aa: CASSSVERGGGDTQYF
len: 16; j_gene: TRBJ2-2; abundance: -; d_gene: TRBD1; v_gene: TRBV5-1; CDR3aa: CASSLAGTGAAGELFF
len: 12; j_gene: TRBJ2-3; abundance: few; d_gene: -; v_gene: TRBV11-2; CDR3aa: CASSGIEDTQYF
len: 11; j_gene: TRBJ2-5; abundance: few; d_gene: -; v_gene: TRBV2; CDR3aa: CASSEGRTQYF
len: 15; j_gene: TRBJ1-5; abundance: -; d_gene: -; v_gene: TRBV6-2/TRBV6-3; CDR3aa: CASSYGGGGPQPQHF
len: 15; j_gene: TRBJ2-3; abundance: few; d_gene: -; v_gene: TRBV5-1; CDR3aa: CASISGARPTDTQYF
len: 14; j_gene: TRBJ2-3; abundance: -; d_gene: -; v_gene: TRBV9; CDR3aa: CASSVDDRTDTQYF
len: 12; j_gene: TRBJ1-1; abundance: few; d_gene: -; v_gene: TRBV29-1; CDR3aa: CSVETTNTEAFF
len: 14; j_gene: TRBJ1-6; abundance: -; d_gene: -; v_gene: TRBV20-1; CDR3aa: CSVRQSSYNSPLHF
len: 16; j_gene: TRBJ2-7; abundance: -; d_gene: TRBD1; v_gene: TRBV6-6; CDR3aa: CASRADRTGSAYEQYF
len: 16; j_gene: TRBJ2-3; abundance: -; d_gene: TRBD2; v_gene: TRBV7-9; CDR3aa: CASSFPSGGGTDTQYF
len: 18; j_gene: TRBJ2-1; abundance: once; d_gene: TRBD2; v_gene: TRBV20-1; CDR3aa: CSARLLAGGRTSYNEQFF
len: 12; j_gene: TRBJ2-1; abundance: many; d_gene: TRBD2; v_gene: TRBV7-2; CDR3aa: CASSLSGVEQFF
len: 14; j_gene: TRBJ1-1; abundance: -; d_gene: -; v_gene: TRBV5-8; CDR3aa: CASSLKSMNTEAFF
len: 17; j_gene: TRBJ2-1; abundance: -; d_gene: TRBD1; v_gene: TRBV7-2; CDR3aa: CASSHRGTGSWLETQFF
len: 13; j_gene: TRBJ1-4; abundance: -; d_gene: -; v_gene: TRBV20-1; CDR3aa: CSAPRGRGEKLFF
len: 15; j_gene: TRBJ2-7; abundance: -; d_gene: TRBD2; v_gene: TRBV6-5; CDR3aa: CASSSSSGGAYEQYF
len: 18; j_gene: TRBJ2-7; abundance: -; d_gene: TRBD1; v_gene: TRBV6-1; CDR3aa: CASSGTLRGTGISYEQYF
len: 14; j_gene: TRBJ2-7; abundance: few; d_gene: -; v_gene: TRBV27; CDR3aa: CASSINRVSYEQYF
len: 15; j_gene: TRBJ2-6; abundance: -; d_gene: -; v_gene: TRBV2; CDR3aa: CASSEEGSGANVLTF
len: 14; j_gene: TRBJ2-1; abundance: -; d_gene: TRBD2; v_gene: TRBV20-1; CDR3aa: CSARDDGTRNEQFF
len: 19; j_gene: TRBJ1-5; abundance: -; d_gene: TRBD1; v_gene: TRBV10-3; CDR3aa: CAISNYPGTGDPHNQPQHF
len: 13; j_gene: -; abundance: -; d_gene: -; v_gene: TRBV20-1; CDR3aa: CSASGPPRYEQYF
len: 16; j_gene: TRBJ2-4; abundance: few; d_gene: -; v_gene: TRBV9; CDR3aa: CASSNRDDGPENIQYF
len: 15; j_gene: TRBJ2-3; abundance: -; d_gene: -; v_gene: TRBV2; CDR3aa: CASGGVTGGTDTQYF
len: 12; j_gene: TRBJ2-1; abundance: -; d_gene: TRBD2; v_gene: TRBV6-5; CDR3aa: CASSWLAGGQFF
len: 16; j_gene: TRBJ2-1; abundance: few; d_gene: -; v_gene: TRBV2; CDR3aa: CASSVGGRGVYNEQFF
len: 15; j_gene: TRBJ2-1; abundance: -; d_gene: TRBD1; v_gene: TRBV5-6; CDR3aa: CASSWGQGPSNEQFF
len: 14; j_gene: TRBJ2-7; abundance: many; d_gene: -; v_gene: TRBV7-6; CDR3aa: CASSSDRAPGEQYF
len: 13; j_gene: TRBJ1-2; abundance: -; d_gene: -; v_gene: TRBV2; CDR3aa: CASKRHMNYGYTF
len: 13; j_gene: TRBJ2-1; abundance: -; d_gene: -; v_gene: TRBV12-5; CDR3aa: CASGLVGRGEQFF
len: 17; j_gene: TRBJ2-1; abundance: -; d_gene: TRBD2; v_gene: TRBV5-1; CDR3aa: CASSLGRAGGNNNEQFF
len: 15; j_gene: TRBJ2-1; abundance: -; d_gene: TRBD1; v_gene: TRBV18; CDR3aa: CASSPKLTGAETQFF
len: 12; j_gene: TRBJ2-7; abundance: -; d_gene: -; v_gene: TRBV30; CDR3aa: CAWKRGADEQYF
len: 15; j_gene: TRBJ2-7; abundance: few; d_gene: -; v_gene: TRBV7-2; CDR3aa: CASSLEKISSYEQYF
len: 14; j_gene: TRBJ2-7; abundance: -; d_gene: -; v_gene: TRBV5-1; CDR3aa: CASSHGGTDYEQYF